What follows are 11 T cell receptor beta chains derived from one specimen sequenced in a study of blood T cell repertoires in COVID-19. Data came from immunoSEQ multiplex PCR; TCRdb stores just in-frame clones and leaves some out. The sample carries some 180,000 clones, more than 70% recorded once. The sequenced material came from peripheral blood. The receptors were gathered from a woman aged 55-69 years with acute or convalescent COVID-19.

This chain connects TRBV5-1 to TRBJ1-1, with D tentatively TRBD1 (5 bases). Trimming pared 4 bases from V and 3 bases from J, leaving 19 bases between. The CDR3 has 16 amino acids. The germline CDR1 and CDR2 sequences are SGHRS and YFSETQ. CDR3 residues: CASSPDEGGGDTEAFF. The CDR3 nucleotides read TGCGCCAGCAGCCCGGATGAGGGTGGAGGGGACACTGAAGCTTTCTTT.

The CDR3 DNA is TGTGCCAGCAGCCGGAAACAGGGGGCGCGGGTCACCGGGGAGCTGTTTTTT. It encodes CASSRKQGARVTGELFF. This sequence joins TRBV5-4 and TRBJ2-2; TRBD1 matches 9 bases. Germline V lookup: CDR1 SGHNT, CDR2 YYREEE (reference sequence). V dropped 4 bases and J dropped 4; count of bases not matched to a gene: 11. The CDR3 is made up of 17 amino acids.

This chain connects TRBV4-1 to TRBJ1-2; D may be TRBD1 (6 bases). This CDR3 comprises 13 residues. The germline V gene has CDR1 MGHRA and CDR2 YSYEKL. V was pared by 2 bases and J by 13 bases, with 17 bases between. CDR3 bases: TGCGCCAGCAGCCAACCCGGGACACCTAGAGGCACCTTC. Protein sequence: CASSQPGTPRGTF.

The chain is built from TRBV16 and TRBJ2-3; 9 positions agree with TRBD1. CDR1 KGHSY and CDR2 FQNENV come from the germline V gene. V lost 1 base, J lost 3 bases, and 5 bases stayed unmatched. CDR3 size: 16 residues. The CDR3 protein is CASSQLGQGRTDTQYF. The CDR3 DNA is TGTGCCAGCAGCCAATTGGGACAGGGAAGGACAGATACGCAGTATTTT.

This chain uses TRBV29-1 with TRBJ1-1; D unresolved. This CDR3 comprises 12 residues. Germline loops: CDR1 SQVTM, CDR2 ANQGSEA. Trimming shortened V by 3 bases and J by 4 bases, and 9 bases separated the two germline ends. The CDR3 nucleotides are TGCAGCGTTGACAGGCGTAGCACTGAAGCTTTCTTT. Translated: CSVDRRSTEAFF. The variable domain in full, with the rest retrieved from reference TRBV29-1 and TRBJ1-1, is SAVISQKPSRDICQRGTSLTIQCQVDSQVTMMFWYRQQPGQSLTLIATANQGSEATYESGFVIDKFPISRPNLTFSTLTVSNMSPEDSSIYLCSVDRRSTEAFFGQGTRLTVV.

V and J are TRBV6-5 and TRBJ1-2; no reliable D call. The CDR3 is made up of 15 amino acids. Deletions cut 5 bases from V and 5 bases from J, with 18 bases between. In germline, CDR1 is MNHEY, CDR2 SVGAGI. CDR3 bases: TGTGCCAGCAGTCCAAGCGGGGATCCCATTTATGGCTACACCTTC. The encoded protein is CASSPSGDPIYGYTF.

The rearrangement joins TRBV5-1 to TRBJ2-2, with TRBD1 matching 7 bases. CDR3 length equals 15 residues. The V gene end was trimmed by 4 bases and the J gene end by 3 bases; junction bases not matched to a gene: 6. Germline V gene data show CDR1 as SGHRS and CDR2 as YFSETQ. CDR3 in DNA: TGCGCCAGCAGCGCCTGGACAGGTGACACCGGGGAGCTGTTTTTT. Its translation: CASSAWTGDTGELFF. Full variable domain (rest looked up from reference TRBV5-1 and TRBJ2-2): KAGVTQTPRYLIKTRGQQVTLSCSPISGHRSVSWYQQTPGQGLQFLFEYFSETQRNKGNFPGRFSGRQFSNSRSEMNVSTLELGDSALYLCASSAWTGDTGELFFGEGSRLTVL.

The chain has TRBV5-4 and TRBJ1-2, with 9 bases lining up with TRBD1. CDR1 SGHNT and CDR2 YYREEE come from the germline V gene (reference sequence). This CDR3 comprises 15 residues. Trimming removed 4 bases from V and 6 bases from J; junction bases left unmatched: 10. CDR3 DNA: TGTGCCAGCAGCCTTTTCTTAACAGGGGGCCATGGCTACACCTTC. Translating it yields CASSLFLTGGHGYTF. The whole variable domain, filled in from reference TRBV5-4 and TRBJ1-2, reads ETGVTQSPTHLIKTRGQQVTLRCSSQSGHNTVSWYQQALGQGPQFIFQYYREEENGRGNFPPRFSGLQFPNYSSELNVNALELDDSALYLCASSLFLTGGHGYTFGSGTRLTVV.

This clone has a handful of counts. The V and J genes are TRBV5-1 and TRBJ2-1; D is possibly TRBD2 (5 bases). Deletions cut 3 bases from V and 9 bases from J, with 19 bases between. Germline CDR1 and CDR2: SGHRS and YFSETQ. The CDR3 is 15 amino acids. The CDR3 loop reads CASSSDTHTRTEQFF. The CDR3 DNA sequence: TGCGCCAGCAGCTCCGATACCCACACTAGAACTGAGCAGTTCTTC.

This clone was counted a single time. This chain uses TRBV7-9 with TRBJ1-1, with D unclear. This CDR3 is 14 amino acids long. The V end was cut by 4 bases, the J end by 0 bases, with 9 bases between. CDR1 SEHNR and CDR2 FQNEAQ come from the germline V gene (reference sequence). DNA for the CDR3: TGTGCCAGCAGCTCACGCGGGGTGAACACTGAAGCTTTCTTT. Amino acid sequence: CASSSRGVNTEAFF.

The V and J genes are TRBV15 and TRBJ2-5, with D possibly TRBD2 on 6 matching bases. The CDR3 has 13 residues. In germline, CDR1 is LNHNV, CDR2 YYDKDF (reference sequence). Trimming took 0 bases from V and 7 from J, leaving 9 bases between them. DNA for the CDR3: TGTGCCACCAGCAGAGACCTGGGGGGGACCCAGTACTTC. Amino acids: CATSRDLGGTQYF.